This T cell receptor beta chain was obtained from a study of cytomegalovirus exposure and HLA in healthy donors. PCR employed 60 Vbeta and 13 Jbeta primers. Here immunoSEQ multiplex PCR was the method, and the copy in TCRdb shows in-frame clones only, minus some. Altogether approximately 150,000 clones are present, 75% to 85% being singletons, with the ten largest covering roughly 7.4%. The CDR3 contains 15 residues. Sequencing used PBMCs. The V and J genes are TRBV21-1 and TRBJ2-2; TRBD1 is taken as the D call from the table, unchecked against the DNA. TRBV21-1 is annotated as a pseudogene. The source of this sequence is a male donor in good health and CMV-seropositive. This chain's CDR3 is CASSSDTSNTGELFF. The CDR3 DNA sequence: TGTGCCAGCAGCAGCGACACTTCGAACACCGGGGAGCTGTTTTTT.